This T cell receptor (beta chain) was captured by sequencing in a study of CD4 T cells in relation to SARS-CoV-2 and coronaviruses. CDR1 and CDR2 (germline): ENHRY, SYGVKD. V was cut by 2 bases and J by 2 bases, with 19 bases left in between. This CDR3 is built from 17 residues. Only in-frame clones appear in the TCRdb table, and some are missing; sequencing was by immunoSEQ multiplex PCR. The top ten hold less than 10% of the sample, which has about 38,000 clones, around nine tenths seen once. This chain links TRBV10-3 with TRBJ2-7; a possible D gene is TRBD2 (6 bases). Material: memory CD4+ T cells from PBMCs. The sequence came from an adult with COVID-19. The CDR3 nucleotides read TGTGCCATCAGTGAGACCCTTGTGGGGGACTCGGCCTACGAGCAGTACTTC. This codes for CAISETLVGDSAYEQYF.